A selection of T cell receptor beta chains follows, all from one sample in a study of blood T cell repertoires in COVID-19. Measured with immunoSEQ multiplex PCR; TCRdb has only the in-frame clones, and not every one. Of roughly 330,000 clones in the sample, approximately 90% are singletons; the top ten hold roughly 4%. Sample: peripheral blood. All receptors come from a woman aged 50 to 65 with active or convalescent COVID-19. Each CDR3 is given with its conserved first and last residue. The D gene is left open where the match is weak. Clone size is not always given. Where it is, it says once, few, many or a class for expanded clones.

TRBJ2-2	-	TRBV7-2	-	CASSLVAGSAGELFF	TGTGCCAGCAGCTTAGTGGCCGGGAGCGCCGGGGAGCTGTTTTTT
TRBJ1-2	-	TRBV15	TRBD1	CATSRGQGASYGYTF	TGTGCCACCAGCAGAGGACAGGGAGCAAGTTATGGCTACACCTTC
TRBJ2-1	-	TRBV5-1	TRBD2	CASSLFSGSRGSYNEQFF	TGCGCCAGCAGCTTGTTTAGCGGGAGTCGGGGCTCCTACAATGAGCAGTTCTTC
TRBJ1-4	-	TRBV29-1	-	CSAAGPSGNEKLFF	TGCAGCGCCGCGGGACCTTCGGGCAATGAAAAACTGTTTTTT
TRBJ2-3	-	TRBV5-1	TRBD2	CASSLSGGADTQYF	TGCGCCAGCAGCTTAAGCGGGGGGGCAGATACGCAGTATTTT
TRBJ1-6	-	TRBV27	TRBD1	CASSKGASSYNSPLHF	TGTGCCAGCAGTAAGGGGGCAAGCTCCTATAATTCACCCCTCCACTTT
TRBJ2-3	-	TRBV5-1	-	CASSLGERIRADTQYF	TGCGCCAGCAGCTTGGGGGAGCGGATTCGGGCAGATACGCAGTATTTT
TRBJ1-5	-	TRBV4-1	-	CASSQGIGSAGPIHQPQHF	TGCGCCAGCAGCCAAGGGATTGGCAGCGCAGGGCCGATCCATCAGCCCCAGCATTTT
TRBJ1-1	once	TRBV19	TRBD1	CASSRRQGEAFF	TGTGCCAGTAGTAGACGACAGGGGGAAGCTTTCTTT
TRBJ2-3	-	TRBV20-1	-	CSASTGSFPTDTQYF	TGCAGTGCTAGTACAGGATCCTTCCCCACAGATACGCAGTATTTT
TRBJ2-1	-	TRBV2	TRBD1	CASRAYRGSDNEQFF	TGTGCCAGCAGGGCCTACAGGGGGTCGGACAATGAGCAGTTCTTC